This T cell receptor beta chain was recovered during a study of blood T cell repertoires in COVID-19. Study in general: Specimens from acute and convalescent COVID-19 originated in the United States, Italy and Spain. Sample material is recorded as cDNA or gDNA derived from T cells, B-cell-depleted T cells, or PBMCs.

Study processing details: Amplification with reference gene primers provided the estimates of nucleated cell counts. Sequencing was performed with immunoSEQ multiplex PCR; in TCRdb, only in-frame clones are kept and a portion is missing. The V and J calls and clone size were taken over from that table, and D and trimming were inferred from the DNA. The data contain about 230,000 clones, about 84% of them seen just once; the ten biggest clones take up 7.9%. Input material: peripheral blood. The receptor's source is a woman aged 80 or older with acute or convalescent COVID-19.

CDR3 coding DNA: TGCGCCAGCAGCTTGGTTAGCGGGCGAGGGGTGTACGAGCAGTACTTC. As protein: CASSLVSGRGVYEQYF. This chain links TRBV5-1 with TRBJ2-7; 7 nucleotides agree with TRBD2. In germline, CDR1 is SGHRS, CDR2 YFSETQ. The CDR3 is made up of 16 amino acids. V trimming: 0 bases; J trimming: 4 bases; junction bases outside the gene matches: 10.